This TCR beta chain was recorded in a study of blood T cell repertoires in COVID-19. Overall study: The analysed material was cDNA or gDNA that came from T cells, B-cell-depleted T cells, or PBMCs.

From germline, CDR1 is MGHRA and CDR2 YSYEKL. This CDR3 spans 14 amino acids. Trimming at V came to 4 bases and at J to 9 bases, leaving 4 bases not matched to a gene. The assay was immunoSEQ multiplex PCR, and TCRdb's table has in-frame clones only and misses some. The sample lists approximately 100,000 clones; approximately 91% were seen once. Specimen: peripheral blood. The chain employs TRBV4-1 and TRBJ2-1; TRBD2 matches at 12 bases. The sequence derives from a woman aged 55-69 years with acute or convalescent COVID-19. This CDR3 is CASSLGLAGPEQFF. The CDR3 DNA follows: TGCGCCAGCAGCCTAGGACTAGCGGGGCCTGAGCAGTTCTTC.